This record looks at one T cell receptor beta chain sequence and its context. Its antigen is undetermined. Sequenced by immunoSEQ multiplex PCR; TCRdb stores in-frame clones only, minus some. The sample lists some 2,000,000 clones, approximately 95% occurring once. Trimming took 4 bases from V and 0 from J, leaving 13 bases between them. The CDR3 extends over 16 amino acids. Germline values: CDR1 MGHRA, CDR2 YSYEKL. The data were taken from a study of shared clonotypes between healthy human individuals. Overall study findings and caveats: Inspection by rarefaction showed sorted-subset sequencing to be incomplete despite large depth. Naive subsets, compared against memory subsets, generally had larger estimated richness values. Depth of sequencing was expected to influence donor clonotype sharing.

It was CD45RO-negative cells, positively selected for CCR7, that made up naive CD8 cells, with terminally differentiated effector memory CD45RA+ cells excluded. Healthy HIV-negative adults with no recent acute infections or vaccinations were recruited as donors. The rearrangement joins TRBV4-1 to TRBJ1-3; perhaps TRBD1 as D (5 bases). The origin of this receptor is a man younger than 30 in good health. The sequenced material came from naive CD8+ T cells sorted from blood. The CDR3 spells CASSLPGLDSGNTIYF. CDR3 DNA sequence: TGCGCCAGCAGCCTTCCGGGACTCGACTCTGGAAACACCATATATTTT.